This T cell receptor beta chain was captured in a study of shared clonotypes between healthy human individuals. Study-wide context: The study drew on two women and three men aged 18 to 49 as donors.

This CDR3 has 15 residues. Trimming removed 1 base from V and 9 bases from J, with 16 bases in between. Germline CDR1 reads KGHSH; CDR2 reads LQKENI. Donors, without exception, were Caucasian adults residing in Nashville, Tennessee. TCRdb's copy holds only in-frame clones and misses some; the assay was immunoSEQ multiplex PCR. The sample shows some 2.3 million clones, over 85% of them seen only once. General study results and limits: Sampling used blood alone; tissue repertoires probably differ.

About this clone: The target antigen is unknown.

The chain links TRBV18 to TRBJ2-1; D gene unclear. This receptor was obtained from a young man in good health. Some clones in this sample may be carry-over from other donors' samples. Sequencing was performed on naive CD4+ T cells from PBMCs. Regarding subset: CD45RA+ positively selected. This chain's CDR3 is CASSPRGLRPSEQFF. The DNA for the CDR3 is TGTGCCAGCTCACCACGGGGTCTACGTCCCAGTGAGCAGTTCTTC.